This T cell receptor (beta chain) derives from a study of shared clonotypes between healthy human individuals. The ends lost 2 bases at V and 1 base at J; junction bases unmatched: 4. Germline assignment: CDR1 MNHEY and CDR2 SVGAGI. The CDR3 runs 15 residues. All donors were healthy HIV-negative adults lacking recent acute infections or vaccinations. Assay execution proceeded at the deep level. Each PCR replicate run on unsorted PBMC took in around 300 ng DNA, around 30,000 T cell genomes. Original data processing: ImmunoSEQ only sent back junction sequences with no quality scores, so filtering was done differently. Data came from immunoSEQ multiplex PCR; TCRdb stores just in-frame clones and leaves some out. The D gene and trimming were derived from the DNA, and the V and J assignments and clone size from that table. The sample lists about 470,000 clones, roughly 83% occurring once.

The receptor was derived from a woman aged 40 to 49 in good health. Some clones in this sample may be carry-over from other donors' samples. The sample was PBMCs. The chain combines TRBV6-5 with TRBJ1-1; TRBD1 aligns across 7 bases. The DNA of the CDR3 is TGTGCCAGCAGTTACAGCCAGGGGGGGAACACTGAAGCTTTCTTT. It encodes CASSYSQGGNTEAFF.